This T cell receptor beta chain was sequenced for a study of beta chain features in type 1 diabetes. Notes on the study in general: cDNA-based sequencing might over-represent cells highly expressing TCR. Researchers reported that naive, central memory and Treg TCRB repertoires appeared more similar in patients than in healthy donors.

Deletions cut 7 bases from V and 4 bases from J, with 11 bases between. Germline V CDR1 and CDR2: SQVTM, ANQGSEA. The CDR3 consists of 11 residues. This clone was detected ten times or more. As yet, its antigen is unknown. Since all of the isolated RNA was reverse transcribed, expressed TCRB transcripts were what got sequenced. Sequencing used immunoSEQ multiplex PCR; TCRdb keeps in-frame clones, though not all of them. The sample shows roughly 250,000 clones, 9.6% of them seen only once. Sequenced input: naive CD4+ T cells from blood. The sequence derives from a woman between 18 and 30 years old in good health. The gene calls are TRBV29-1 and TRBJ2-7; perhaps TRBD1 as D (5 bases). CDR3 loop: CSATEFYEQYF. In DNA, the CDR3 is TGCAGCGCGACAGAATTTTACGAGCAGTACTTC.